This note documents a single TCR beta chain sequence. What it recognizes is unknown. Amplification of TCR beta CDR3 regions used RNA as the template. An initial round of RT-PCR targeting the TCR CDR3 relied on the HTBI primer set. Each CDR3 protein is one row after TCRdb ran MiXCR on the multiplex PCR reads. This sample has just over 550,000 distinct CDR3 sequences, with just over 45% found just once. This entry belongs to a study of T cells in Graves' hyperthyroidism and ophthalmopathy. Study-wide points: Ophthalmopathy was predicted by the model a median of roughly 6.6 months ahead of onset. In blood, most of the thyroid clonotypes expanded above 0.001 were also present.

With 3 bases clipped from V and 4 bases from J, the junction kept 8 bases outside the gene matches. Germline assignment: CDR1 SQVTM and CDR2 ANQGSEA. The CDR3 runs 15 residues. Diagnosis of hyperthyroidism was new in patients aged 18 to 65, and its duration was under 2 months. The TCR was taken from a woman between 18 and 29 years old with Graves' hyperthyroidism. The sample comprised peripheral blood or thyroid tissue (not recorded which). The chain combines TRBV29-1 with TRBJ1-1; 10 nucleotides match TRBD1. In DNA, the CDR3 is TGCAGCGTTGACGACGGGACAGGGGAAGGCACTGAAGCTTTCTTT. This codes for CSVDDGTGEGTEAFF.